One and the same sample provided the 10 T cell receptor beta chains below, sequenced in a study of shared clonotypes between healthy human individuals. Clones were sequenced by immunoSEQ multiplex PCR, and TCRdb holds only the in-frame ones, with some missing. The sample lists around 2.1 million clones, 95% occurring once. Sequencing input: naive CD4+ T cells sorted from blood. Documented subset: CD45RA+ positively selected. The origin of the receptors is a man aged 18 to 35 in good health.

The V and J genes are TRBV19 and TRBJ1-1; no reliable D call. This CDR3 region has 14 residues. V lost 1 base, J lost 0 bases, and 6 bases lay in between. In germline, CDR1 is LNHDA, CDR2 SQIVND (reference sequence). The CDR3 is CASSIVNMNTEAFF. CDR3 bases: TGTGCCAGTAGTATAGTGAACATGAACACTGAAGCTTTCTTT.

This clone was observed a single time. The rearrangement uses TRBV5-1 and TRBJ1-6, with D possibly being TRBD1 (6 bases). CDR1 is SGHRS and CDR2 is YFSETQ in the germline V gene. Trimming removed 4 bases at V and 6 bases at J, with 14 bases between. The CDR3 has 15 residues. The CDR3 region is CASSPRTAANSPLHF. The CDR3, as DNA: TGCGCCAGCAGCCCTAGGACAGCGGCTAATTCACCCCTCCACTTT. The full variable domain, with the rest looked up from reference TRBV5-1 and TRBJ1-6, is KAGVTQTPRYLIKTRGQQVTLSCSPISGHRSVSWYQQTPGQGLQFLFEYFSETQRNKGNFPGRFSGRQFSNSRSEMNVSTLELGDSALYLCASSPRTAANSPLHFGNGTRLTVT.

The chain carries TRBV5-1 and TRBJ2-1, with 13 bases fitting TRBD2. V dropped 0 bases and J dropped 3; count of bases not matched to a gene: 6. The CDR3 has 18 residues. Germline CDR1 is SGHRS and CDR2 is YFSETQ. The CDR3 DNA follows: TGCGCCAGCAGCTTGGGGACTAGCGGGGGAGCCATCTACAATGAGCAGTTCTTC. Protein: CASSLGTSGGAIYNEQFF.

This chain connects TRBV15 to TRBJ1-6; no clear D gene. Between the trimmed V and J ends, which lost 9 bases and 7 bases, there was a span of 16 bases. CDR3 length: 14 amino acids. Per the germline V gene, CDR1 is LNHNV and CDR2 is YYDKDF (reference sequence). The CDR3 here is CATSLDPANSPLHF. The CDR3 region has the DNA TGTGCCACTTCTTTGGACCCGGCGAATTCACCCCTCCACTTT.

CDR3 DNA: TGTGCCAGCAGGTTGACAGGGAACACCGGGGAGCTGTTTTTT. The encoded protein is CASRLTGNTGELFF. The chain employs TRBV7-2 and TRBJ2-2; maybe TRBD1 (6 bases). The CDR3 loop spans 14 amino acids. The germline V gene encodes CDR1 SGHTA and CDR2 FQGNSA. Deletions cut 6 bases from V and 1 base from J, with 9 bases between.

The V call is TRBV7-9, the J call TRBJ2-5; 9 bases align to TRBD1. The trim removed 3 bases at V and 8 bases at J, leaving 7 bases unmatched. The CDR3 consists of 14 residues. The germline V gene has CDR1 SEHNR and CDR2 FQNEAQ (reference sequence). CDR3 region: CASSLGGQGRTQYF. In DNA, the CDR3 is TGTGCCAGCAGCTTGGGGGGACAGGGACGCACCCAGTACTTC.

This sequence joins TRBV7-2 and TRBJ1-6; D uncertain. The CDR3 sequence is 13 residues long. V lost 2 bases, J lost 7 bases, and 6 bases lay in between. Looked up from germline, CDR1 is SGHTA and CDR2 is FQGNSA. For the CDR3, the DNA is TGTGCCAGCAGCTTAATAGAGAATTCACCCCTCCACTTT. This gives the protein CASSLIENSPLHF.

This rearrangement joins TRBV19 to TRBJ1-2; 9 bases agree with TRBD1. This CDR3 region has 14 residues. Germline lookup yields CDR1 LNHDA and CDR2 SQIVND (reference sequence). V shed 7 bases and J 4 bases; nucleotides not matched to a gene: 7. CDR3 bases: TGTGCCAGTACCACGGACAGGGGCCCCTATGGCTACACCTTC. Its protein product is CASTTDRGPYGYTF.

The CDR3: CAISEAAGGNTIYF. The CDR3 DNA follows: TGTGCCATCAGTGAAGCGGCAGGGGGAAACACCATATATTTT. V and J are TRBV10-3 and TRBJ1-3, with D possibly being TRBD1 (5 bases). Germline V gene lookup returns CDR1 ENHRY and CDR2 SYGVKD. The CDR3 consists of 14 residues. The V end lost 3 bases, the J end lost 4 bases, and 10 bases lay between the germline ends.

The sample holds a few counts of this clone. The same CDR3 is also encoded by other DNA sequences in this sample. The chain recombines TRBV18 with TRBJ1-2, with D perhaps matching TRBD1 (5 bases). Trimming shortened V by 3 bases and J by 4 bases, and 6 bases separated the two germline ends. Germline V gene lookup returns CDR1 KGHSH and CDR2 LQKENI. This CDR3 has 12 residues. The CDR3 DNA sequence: TGTGCCAGCTCACCCGGGGGCTATGGCTACACCTTC. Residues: CASSPGGYGYTF.